The clone carrying this T cell receptor beta chain was counted once. TCRdb's table, derived via immunoSEQ multiplex PCR, lists solely in-frame clones and lacks some. The sample consists of around 100,000 clones, around 90% of them appearing once. The source of the sample is a study of control samples from healthy donors and cancer patients. Germline V CDR1 and CDR2: LNHDA, SQIVND (reference sequence). The CDR3 is 12 amino acids. Trimming took 6 bases from V and 5 from J; bases not matched to a gene: 3. The material sequenced was blood. The rearrangement uses TRBV19 and TRBJ2-7, with 8 bases identical to TRBD1. The TCR comes from a young woman in good health. Written as DNA, the CDR3 is TGTGCCAGTAGCATGGACAGGGACGAGCAGTACTTC. It yields the protein CASSMDRDEQYF.